This T cell receptor (beta chain) originates from a study of blood T cell repertoires in COVID-19 (TCRdb year 2020). With regard to the full study: Samples covering the acute and convalescent phases of COVID-19 were provided by collaborators in the United States, Italy and Spain. The material from the prospective study consisted of cDNA or gDNA derived from T cells, B-cell-depleted T cells, or PBMCs. Where available, HLA class I and class II types were taken from metadata supplied by the sample provider and were not determined by assay-based typing. The repertoires were released in a freely available public database meant as a resource for research on the immune response to SARS-CoV-2. Nearly every sample came with metadata listing a de-identified subject ID, COVID-19 status, age in years and sex. The samples were drawn from the first 160 participants of the ongoing ImmuneRACE study and from under 1,500 subjects provided by 6 global collaborators. Subjects who had been exposed to COVID-19, were actively infected with it, or had recovered from it provided the deeply sampled blood TCRbeta repertoires that made up the dataset.

On this clone: Its antigen has not been determined. No qualities accompany the bases; no much larger clone lies one base away.

The V and J ends are trimmed by 8 bases and 6 bases, leaving 10 bases between them. CDR1 and CDR2, per the germline V gene, are MNHEY and SVGAGI. The CDR3 measures 11 amino acids from cysteine to phenylalanine. Only the CDR3 region is kept as DNA, spanning 33 bases read in frame from base 1. TCRbeta CDR3 regions were amplified from genomic DNA by means of the immunoSEQ Assay, a bias-controlled multiplex PCR. On the study's bioinformatics: Nucleated cell counts per sample were estimated from amplification of reference gene primers within the assay. To quantify the absolute abundance of each unique TCRbeta CDR3 rearrangement, sequence reads were collapsed and filtered. For each sample, productive Simpson clonality was calculated as the square root of Simpson's diversity index across productive rearrangements. In TCRdb, the immuneACCESS table is reduced to in-frame sequences with V and J assigned. These tables do not hold every clone; where another copy was compared, an unresolved V gene accounts for under half, and the others remain unexplained. V and J calls and clone size follow that table, whereas D and trimming were derived from the DNA. This sample gives a few hundred thousand clones in total; roughly 84% of them show up just once. Of the sample, more than 1.5% is held by the ten largest clones.

The full study reports these points: The quantity of clinical and demographic metadata differed by source and by participant and was supplied without curation.

A second Seattle source provided samples from volunteer blood donors who had recovered from COVID-19. Collaborating institutions collected whole blood in K2EDTA tubes following their own protocols. For TCRbeta analysis, collaborator samples were shipped as frozen whole blood, as isolated PBMCs, or as DNA extracted from either sample type. What was sequenced was peripheral blood. The clonotype comes from a woman aged 40 to 50 who had recovered from COVID-19. The chain uses TRBV6-5 and TRBJ1-2, with the identity of the D gene unclear. This receptor has the CDR3 CASPEADGYTF. The nucleotides read TGTGCCAGCCCAGAGGCGGATGGCTACACCTTC.